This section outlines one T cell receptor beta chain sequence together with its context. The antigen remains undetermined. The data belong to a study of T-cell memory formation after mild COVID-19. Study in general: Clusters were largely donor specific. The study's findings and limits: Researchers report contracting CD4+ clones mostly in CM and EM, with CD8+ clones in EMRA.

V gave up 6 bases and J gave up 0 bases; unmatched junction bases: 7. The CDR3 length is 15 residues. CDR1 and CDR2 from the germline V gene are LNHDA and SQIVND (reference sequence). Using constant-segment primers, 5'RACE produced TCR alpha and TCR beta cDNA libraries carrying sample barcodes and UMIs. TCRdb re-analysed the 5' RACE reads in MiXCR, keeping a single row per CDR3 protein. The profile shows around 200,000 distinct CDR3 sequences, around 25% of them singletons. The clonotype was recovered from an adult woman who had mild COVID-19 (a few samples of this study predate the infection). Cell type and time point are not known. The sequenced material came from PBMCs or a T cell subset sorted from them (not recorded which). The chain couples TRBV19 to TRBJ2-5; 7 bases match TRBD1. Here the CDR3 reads CASSPDRADQETQYF. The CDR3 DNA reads TGTGCCAGTAGCCCTGACAGGGCAGACCAAGAGACCCAGTACTTC.